Reported below is one TCR beta chain. This sample is part of a study of shared clonotypes between healthy human individuals. There were no recent acute infections or vaccinations among the donors, who were healthy HIV-negative adults. TCRdb's copy holds only in-frame clones and misses some; the assay was immunoSEQ multiplex PCR. Altogether approximately 1,000,000 clones are present, approximately 80% being singletons, with the ten largest covering 0.5% to 0.6%. Between the trimmed V and J ends, which lost 5 bases and 1 base, there was a span of 9 bases. This CDR3 region has 13 residues. Germline CDR1 reads SGHNT; CDR2 reads YYREEE (reference sequence).

The source is a man younger than 35 in good health. Some clones in this sample may be carry-over from other donors' samples. Sequencing was carried out using memory CD4+ T cells from PBMCs. Subset: CD45RA-negative fraction. The V call is TRBV5-4, the J call TRBJ2-5, with unresolved D. The CDR3 nucleotides are TGTGCCAGCAGGATAGGGTTCCAAGAGACCCAGTACTTC. Residues: CASRIGFQETQYF.